This TCR beta chain comes out of a study of CD8+CD57+ T cells in acquired aplastic anemia. About the research overall: Isolated CD4+ and CD8+ cells, once sorted, yielded DNA averaging around 3 ug. Reads per healthy sample averaged about 9.8 million (CD4+) and 11.0 million (CD8+).

About this clonotype itself: What it binds is not known.

Study-wide findings and caveats: Found in both controls and patients were around 29 CD8+ CDR3 sequences.

CDR3 length: 14 amino acids. Per germline, CDR1 ENHRY and CDR2 SYGVKD. Between the trimmed V and J ends, which lost 3 bases and 5 bases, there was a span of 14 bases. The template for TCR beta VDJ and CDR3 sequence profiling was genomic DNA. MiXCR, applied by TCRdb to the reads, yields one record per CDR3 protein. The sample lists about 110,000 distinct CDR3 sequences; 40% to 65% were seen once. This clonotype originated in a human donor in good health, serving as a control. Material: sorted CD4+, CD8+, or CD8+CD57+ T cells (not recorded which) from PBMCs. V and J are TRBV10-3 and TRBJ2-7, with D perhaps matching TRBD1 or TRBD2 (5 bases each). The CDR3 DNA sequence: TGTGCCATCAGTGATTTACAGGACGGGAACGAGCAGTACTTC. This translates into CAISDLQDGNEQYF.